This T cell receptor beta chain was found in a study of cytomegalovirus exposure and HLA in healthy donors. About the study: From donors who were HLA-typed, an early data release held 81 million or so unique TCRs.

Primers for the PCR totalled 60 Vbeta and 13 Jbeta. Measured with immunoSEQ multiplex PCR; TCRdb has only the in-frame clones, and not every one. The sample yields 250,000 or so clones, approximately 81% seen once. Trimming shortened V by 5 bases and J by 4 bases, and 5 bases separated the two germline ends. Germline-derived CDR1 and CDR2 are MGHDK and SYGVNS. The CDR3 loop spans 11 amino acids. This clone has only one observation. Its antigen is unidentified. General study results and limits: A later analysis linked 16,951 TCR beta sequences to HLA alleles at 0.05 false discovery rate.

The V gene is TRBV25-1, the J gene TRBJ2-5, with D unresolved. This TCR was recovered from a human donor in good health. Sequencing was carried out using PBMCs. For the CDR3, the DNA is TGTGCCAGCAGTTTCCGAGAGACCCAGTACTTC. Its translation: CASSFRETQYF. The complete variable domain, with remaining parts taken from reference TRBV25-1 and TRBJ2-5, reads EADIYQTPRYLVIGTGKKITLECSQTMGHDKMYWYQQDPGMELHLIHYSYGVNSTEKGDLSSESTVSRIRTEHFPLTLESARPSHTSQYLCASSFRETQYFGPGTRLLVL.